The present TCR beta chain was sequenced within a study of cytomegalovirus exposure and HLA in healthy donors. Overall study context: Inside one of the first data releases sat tens of millions of unique TCRs taken from HLA-typed donors. Within the Caucasian-associated ancestry cluster were 81% of the 300 to 450 genotyped donors.

Germline CDR1 SGDLS, CDR2 YYNGEE. This CDR3 is 15 amino acids long. The V segment lost 3 bases and the J segment 6 bases; nucleotides outside the gene matches: 4. 13 Jbeta primers and 60 Vbeta primers were used for the PCR. Some clones are missing from TCRdb's copy, which holds only in-frame ones; the method was immunoSEQ multiplex PCR. The sample consists of more than 85,000 clones, approximately 79% of them appearing once. This sequence was found in a man aged 30-40 years in good health and CMV-seropositive. This chain uses TRBV9 with TRBJ2-5; 14 nucleotides align to TRBD2. Sequences were obtained from PBMCs. The CDR3 bases are TGTGCCAGCAGCGGGACTAGCGGGGGGTGGCAGACCCAGTACTTC. This translates into CASSGTSGGWQTQYF.